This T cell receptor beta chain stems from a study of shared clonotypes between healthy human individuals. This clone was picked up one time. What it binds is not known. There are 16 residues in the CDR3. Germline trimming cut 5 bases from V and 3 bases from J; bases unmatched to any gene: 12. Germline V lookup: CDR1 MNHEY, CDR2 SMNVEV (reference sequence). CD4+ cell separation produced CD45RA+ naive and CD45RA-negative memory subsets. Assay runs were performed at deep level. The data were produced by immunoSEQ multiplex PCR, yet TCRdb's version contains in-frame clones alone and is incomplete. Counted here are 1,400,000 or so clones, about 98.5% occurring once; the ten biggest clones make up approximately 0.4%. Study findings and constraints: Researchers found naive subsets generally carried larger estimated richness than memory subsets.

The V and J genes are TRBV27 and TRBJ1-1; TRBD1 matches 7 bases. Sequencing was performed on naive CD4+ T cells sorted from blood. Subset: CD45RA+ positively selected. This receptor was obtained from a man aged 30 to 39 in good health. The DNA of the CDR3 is TGTGCCAGCAGTCAACAGGGGAACGGAATCGACACTGAAGCTTTCTTT. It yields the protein CASSQQGNGIDTEAFF.